The T cell receptor beta chain described here comes from a study of brain T cells in children with intractable seizures. Assay used: immunoSEQ multiplex PCR; TCRdb lists only in-frame clones, some missing. The data show tens of thousands of clones, approximately 94% seen once. Overall study findings and caveats: Viral specificity was inferred only from CDR3 similarity; HCMV serostatus was unknown.

Germline assignment: CDR1 SGDLS and CDR2 YYNGEE. This CDR3 has 13 amino acids. V lost 7 bases and J lost 2, with 10 bases in between. Sequencing was limited to surgery cases with top T cell transcript signatures in brain tissue. Details on this clone: Its specificity is unknown.

The receptor was derived from a boy between 10 and 17 years old with focal cortical dysplasia and intractable seizures. The chain is built from TRBV9 and TRBJ2-1; the D call may be TRBD1 or TRBD2 (6 bases each). The source material was peripheral blood, sampled at surgery. Here the CDR3 DNA reads TGTGCCAGCGGGGGGCCCGCCTACAATGAGCAGTTCTTC. Its protein product is CASGGPAYNEQFF.